This entry lists 24 T cell receptor beta chains sequenced from one sample in a study of breast tumors, draining lymph nodes, adjacent tissues. Axillary draining lymph nodes of breast cancer patients supplied the node samples. One entry per CDR3 protein, called by TCRdb with MiXCR from the multiplex PCR reads. The table includes about 140,000 distinct CDR3 sequences, 20% to 25% detected once. The sequencing input was axillary lymph node tissue. These receptors came from a female donor with breast cancer. Some clones in this sample may be carry-over from other donors' samples.

V gene TRBV19 combines with J gene TRBJ1-5, with 7 bases fitting TRBD1. Losses at the gene ends were 7 bases for V and 2 bases for J; bases not matched to a gene: 2. This CDR3 has 13 amino acids. CDR1 is LNHDA, CDR2 SQIVND, per germline (reference sequence). Here the CDR3 reads CASNRGGNQPQHF. The CDR3 bases are TGTGCCAGTAACAGGGGCGGCAATCAGCCCCAGCATTTT.

The gene calls are TRBV12-3 or TRBV12-4 and TRBJ2-5; TRBD2 matches at 7 bases. Trimming cost V 2 bases and J 4 bases; bases outside gene matches: 1. There are 13 residues in the CDR3. In nucleotides, the CDR3 is TGTGCCAGCAGTTTAAGCGGGATAGAGACCCAGTACTTC. This gives the protein CASSLSGIETQYF.

The table lists this clonotype with many counts. The V gene is TRBV10-3, the J gene TRBJ1-2; D is ambiguous. The V end was cut by 0 bases, the J end by 10 bases, with 18 bases between. Per germline, CDR1 ENHRY and CDR2 SYGVKD. This CDR3 has 15 amino acids. The CDR3 reads CAISESNQRAEHYTF. DNA for the CDR3: TGTGCCATCAGTGAGTCGAACCAGAGAGCGGAACACTACACCTTC.

This clonotype occurred many times. One junction end disagrees with the germline gene, perhaps due to a read error. V is TRBV10-3 and J is TRBJ2-6; 7 bases agree with TRBD2. This CDR3 is 16 amino acids long. The germline CDR1 and CDR2 sequences are ENHRY and SYGVKD. The CDR3 loop is CAISQSGGGGANVLTF. In DNA form, the CDR3 reads TGTGCCATCAGTCAGTCGGGGGGTGGTGGGGCCAACGTCCTGACTTTC.

The rearrangement links TRBV11-2 to TRBJ1-1; unclear D gene. The CDR3 consists of 12 residues. Trimming stripped 1 base from V and 7 bases from J, with 7 bases between. The germline gives CDR1 SGHAT, CDR2 FQNNGV. The CDR3 DNA reads as TGTGCCAGCAGCTTAGCAGGCCGTGAAGCTTTCTTT. It translates to CASSLAGREAFF.

Many counts were recorded for this clonotype. J is TRBJ2-7 and V is TRBV20-1; 7 nucleotides agree with TRBD1. The V segment lost 6 bases and the J segment 3 bases; nucleotides outside the gene matches: 5. This CDR3 has 12 amino acids. Germline lookup yields CDR1 DFQATT and CDR2 SNEGSKA (reference sequence). CDR3 in DNA: TGCAGTGCCAGCGGACAGGTCTACGAGCAGTACTTC. Translation: CSASGQVYEQYF.

Ten or more counts support this clonotype. The gene calls are TRBV20-1 and TRBJ2-5; D is possibly TRBD2 (5 bases). The CDR3 length is 12 residues. Germline CDR1 DFQATT, CDR2 SNEGSKA (reference sequence). The V gene lost 3 bases and the J gene lost 1 base, with 6 bases spanning the gap. CDR3: CSASGLQETQYF. The CDR3 coding sequence is TGCAGTGCTAGTGGACTCCAAGAGACCCAGTACTTC.

On this clonotype: Given a much more abundant clone one base away, this may be a read error. The chain links TRBV11-2 to TRBJ1-2; the D is unclear. This CDR3 is 16 amino acids long. Germline CDR1 and CDR2: SGHAT and FQNNGV. The V end lost 5 bases, the J end lost 1 base, and 17 bases lay between the germline ends. CDR3 protein: CASSRKGGEHNYGYTF. CDR3 coding DNA: TGTGCCAGCAGCCGCAAGGGTGGGGAGCATAACTATGGCTACACCTTC.

This chain joins TRBV25-1 and TRBJ2-3, with 8 bases aligning to TRBD1. The CDR3 has 12 amino acids. Germline assignment: CDR1 MGHDK and CDR2 SYGVNS. After removal of 7 bases from V and 6 bases from J, the junction contained 3 bases not matched to a gene. The DNA for the CDR3 is TGTGCCAGCACAGGGGGCCTTGATACGCAGTATTTT. Amino acid sequence: CASTGGLDTQYF.

This clonotype has at least ten counts. The gene calls are TRBV14 and TRBJ2-2, with 12 bases lining up with TRBD2. Germline CDR1 reads SGHDN; CDR2 reads FVKESK. The CDR3 consists of 15 residues. V lost 5 bases to trimming and J lost 5 bases; unmatched junction nucleotides: 3. The DNA for the CDR3 is TGTGCCAGCAGCGCCGGACTAGCGGGAACCGGGGAGCTGTTTTTT. The encoded protein is CASSAGLAGTGELFF.

The chain is built from TRBV28 and TRBJ2-1; D ambiguous. Germline CDR1 MDHEN, CDR2 SYDVKM. Trimming took 0 bases from V and 9 from J, leaving 6 bases between them. This CDR3 region has 12 residues. CDR3 protein: CASSLWAREQFF. DNA for the CDR3: TGTGCCAGCAGTTTATGGGCTCGTGAGCAGTTCTTC.

At least ten counts were recorded for this clonotype. The chain uses TRBV2 and TRBJ2-5; D not resolved. Germline CDR1 is SNHLY and CDR2 is FYNNEI. Deletions cut 5 bases from V and 1 base from J, with 5 bases between. The CDR3 has 12 amino acids. The CDR3: CASSSVQETQYF. CDR3 DNA sequence: TGTGCCAGCAGTTCGGTCCAAGAGACCCAGTACTTC.

This clonotype has ten or more counts. The rearrangement joins TRBV14 to TRBJ2-7, with D tentatively TRBD2 (5 bases). Germline V gene lookup returns CDR1 SGHDN and CDR2 FVKESK. Trimming took off 2 bases at V and 0 bases at J, with 14 bases between the two ends. The CDR3 runs 16 residues. The CDR3: CASSQHPSGLSYEQYF. DNA for the CDR3: TGTGCCAGCAGCCAACACCCATCCGGACTCTCCTACGAGCAGTACTTC.

The rearrangement links TRBV3-1 to TRBJ1-4; TRBD1 is a possible D gene (5 bases). Between the trimmed V and J ends, which lost 4 bases and 7 bases, there was a span of 16 bases. Germline loops: CDR1 LGHDT, CDR2 YNNKEL (reference sequence). The CDR3 covers 15 residues. CDR3 sequence: CASSPGGVYGEKLFF. For the CDR3, the DNA is TGTGCCAGCAGCCCTGGAGGGGTTTACGGTGAAAAACTGTTTTTT.

This clonotype appeared many times. The genes are TRBV29-1 and TRBJ2-1, with 8 bases that match TRBD1. Trimming took 1 base from V and 5 from J; bases not matched to a gene: 10. The CDR3 covers 16 residues. The germline gives CDR1 SQVTM, CDR2 ANQGSEA. The CDR3 DNA reads TGCAGCGTTGAAGTTGGAGACAGGGGCGGCCACAATGAGCAGTTCTTC. Its translation: CSVEVGDRGGHNEQFF.

This clonotype was picked up many times. The chain uses TRBV30 and TRBJ2-3; no clear D gene. CDR1 is GTSNPN and CDR2 is SVGIG in the germline V gene (reference sequence). This CDR3 has 12 residues. V lost 2 bases and J lost 4, with 7 bases in between. The CDR3 DNA reads as TGTGCCTGGAGTCCAGGAGCAGATACGCAGTATTTT. Translated, it gives CAWSPGADTQYF.

This clonotype was detected ten times or more. This sequence joins TRBV24-1 and TRBJ2-7; TRBD1 matches 9 bases. Germline values: CDR1 KGHDR, CDR2 SFDVKD. There are 12 residues in the CDR3. The CDR3 DNA reads as TGTGAACAGGGGGCGCTGGAGTACGAGCAGTACTTC. Amino acids: CEQGALEYEQYF.

This clonotype occurred many times. The genes are TRBV5-6 and TRBJ2-3; D gene unclear. With 0 bases removed from V and 2 bases from J, the gap between germline ends came to 7 bases. Germline V gene data show CDR1 as SGHDT and CDR2 as YYEEEE. The CDR3 is 14 residues long. The CDR3 nucleotides read TGTGCCAGCAGCTTGGGGGCAGTCACAGATACGCAGTATTTT. Translation gives CASSLGAVTDTQYF.

Turning to this clonotype: This may arise from a read error, as a much more abundant clone is one base away. CDR3 protein: CSVGASGSGEQFF. CDR3 sequence (DNA): TGCAGCGTAGGGGCTAGCGGGAGTGGTGAGCAGTTCTTC. The gene calls are TRBV29-1 and TRBJ2-1; 10 bases match TRBD2. Losses at the gene ends were 6 bases for V and 9 bases for J; bases not matched to a gene: 8. In germline, CDR1 is SQVTM, CDR2 ANQGSEA. The CDR3 extends over 13 amino acids.

This clonotype has a handful of counts. The chain combines TRBV6-1 with TRBJ2-7; TRBD1 aligns across 11 bases. The trim removed 10 bases at V and 4 bases at J, leaving 3 bases unmatched. Germline CDR1 is MNHNS and CDR2 is SASEGT. The CDR3 has 12 residues. The CDR3 here is CATGQGAYEQYF. CDR3 DNA sequence: TGTGCCACCGGACAGGGGGCTTACGAGCAGTACTTC.

As for this clonotype: This may stem from a read error, because a much larger clone lies one nucleotide away. The chain joins TRBV6-5 to TRBJ2-2; the D gene is possibly TRBD2 (6 bases). The CDR3 is 14 amino acids. CDR1 is MNHEY, CDR2 SVGAGI, per germline. CDR3 in amino acids: CASRMPGPPGGLFF. CDR3 in DNA: TGTGCCAGCAGAATGCCGGGACCTCCCGGGGGGCTGTTTTTT.

Ten or more counts support this clonotype. The CDR3 region is CASSTRTSGRFEQYF. CDR3 DNA sequence: TGTGCCAGCAGTACACGGACTAGCGGGAGATTCGAGCAGTACTTC. J is TRBJ2-7 and V is TRBV6-5; 13 bases agree with TRBD2. Trimming removed 5 bases from V and 6 bases from J; junction bases left unmatched: 7. Germline CDR1 is MNHEY and CDR2 is SVGAGI. CDR3 length: 15 residues.

The chain is built from TRBV20-1 and TRBJ2-1, with TRBD2 matching 8 bases. The trim removed 3 bases at V and 0 bases at J, leaving 1 base unmatched. Germline values: CDR1 DFQATT, CDR2 SNEGSKA (reference sequence). The CDR3 has 14 amino acids. The chain's CDR3 is CSASSGNSYNEQFF. The CDR3 nucleotides are TGCAGTGCTAGTAGCGGGAACTCCTACAATGAGCAGTTCTTC.

This clonotype was counted many times. The genes are TRBV30 and TRBJ2-1; no firm D call. The CDR3 totals 14 residues. With 3 bases removed from V and 6 bases from J, the gap between germline ends came to 15 bases. Germline CDR1 and CDR2: GTSNPN and SVGIG (reference sequence). Here the CDR3 DNA reads TGTGCCTGGAGCCAAGGGATCCTTGGCAATGAGCAGTTCTTC. It translates to CAWSQGILGNEQFF.